This TCR beta chain derives from a study of CD8+ T cells in alopecia areata. Study results and caveats: Patients showed less clear TCR sequence sharing than mice, possibly partly because of HLA diversity.

V lost 3 bases and J lost 2; bases outside the gene matches: 12. The germline CDR1 and CDR2 sequences are SGHVS and FNYEAQ. This CDR3 comprises 17 residues. Extracted from the samples, RNA was reverse transcribed into cDNA to serve as the sequencing template. Sequencing used immunoSEQ multiplex PCR; TCRdb keeps in-frame clones, though not all of them. This sample carries several thousand clones, nearly 65% of them seen once, and the ten largest clones take 9.5% to 12%. As to treatment: oral pan-JAK inhibitor, 5-10 mg twice daily. Lesional scalp punch biopsies and peripheral blood were collected from alopecia areata patients. With respect to this clone: Its antigen is unidentified.

The sequence was collected from a human donor with alopecia areata. This chain connects TRBV7-6 to TRBJ2-5; 7 bases are shared with TRBD2. Sequenced material: skin, taken at week 4, from a patient treated with tofacitinib. CDR3 loop: CASSFEPLAGPQETQYF. The CDR3 DNA is TGTGCCAGCAGCTTCGAACCCTTAGCGGGCCCGCAAGAGACCCAGTACTTC.